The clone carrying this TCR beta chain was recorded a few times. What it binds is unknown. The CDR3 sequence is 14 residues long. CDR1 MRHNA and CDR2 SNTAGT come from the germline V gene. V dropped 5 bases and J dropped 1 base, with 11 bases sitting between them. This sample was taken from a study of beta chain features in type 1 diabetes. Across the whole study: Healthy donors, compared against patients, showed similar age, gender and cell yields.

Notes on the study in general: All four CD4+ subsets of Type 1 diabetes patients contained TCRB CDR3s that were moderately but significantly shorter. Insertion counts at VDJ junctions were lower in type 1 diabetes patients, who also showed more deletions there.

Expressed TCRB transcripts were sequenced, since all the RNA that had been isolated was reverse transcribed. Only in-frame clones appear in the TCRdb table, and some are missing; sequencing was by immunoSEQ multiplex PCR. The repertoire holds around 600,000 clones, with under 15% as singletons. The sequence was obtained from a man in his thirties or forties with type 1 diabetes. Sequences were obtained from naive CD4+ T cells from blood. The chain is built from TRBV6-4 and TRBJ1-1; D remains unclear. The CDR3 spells CASSSDFTNTEAFF. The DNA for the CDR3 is TGTGCCAGCAGTTCGGACTTCACGAACACTGAAGCTTTCTTT.